The source of this T cell receptor beta chain is a study of OX40 agonist ivuxolimab in advanced cancers. Study details: Ivuxolimab, an antibody that agonizes OX40 (CD134), was administered to the patients.

The table lists this clone with a count of one. The CDR3 totals 18 residues. Losses at the gene ends were 6 bases for V and 4 bases for J; bases not matched to a gene: 20. The germline V gene encodes CDR1 SQVTM and CDR2 ANQGSEA. Data came from immunoSEQ multiplex PCR; TCRdb stores just in-frame clones and leaves some out. The table records around 37,000 clones, around nine tenths of them present only once. The chain carries TRBV29-1 and TRBJ2-1, with TRBD1 matching 8 bases. The source is an adult with an advanced solid tumor such as melanoma, head and neck, liver or kidney cancer. This sample comprised CD4+ or CD8+ T cells sorted from blood, obtained in a trial of the OX40 agonist ivuxolimab. In DNA, the CDR3 is TGCAGCGTGACCGGGACAGGTCCAACCTACGAGTCATACAATGAGCAGTTCTTC. Its protein product is CSVTGTGPTYESYNEQFF.